This TCR beta chain was recorded in a study of T cell responses to AZD1222 COVID-19 vaccine. Study findings and constraints: Donors in the cohort were predominantly white British and more often female, and clonal diversity was possibly underestimated.

This clone showed up just once. The antigen remains undetermined. One end of the junction fails to match germline, which may point to a read error. The germline V gene encodes CDR1 LNHDA and CDR2 SQIVND (reference sequence). This CDR3 is 12 amino acids long. Sequenced by immunoSEQ multiplex PCR; TCRdb stores in-frame clones only, minus some. The table has under 150,000 clones, roughly nine tenths seen once; the top ten hold around 3.2%. The chain recombines TRBV19 with TRBJ1-2, with 7 bases that match TRBD1. The input for sequencing was peripheral blood, taken on day 0 of AZD1222 vaccination. The source of this sequence is an adult in good health. The CDR3 nucleotides read TGTGCCAGTAGTATTCCCCCCGGGACAGCATCGTTC. The encoded protein is CASSIPPGTASF. Together with reference TRBV19 and TRBJ1-2, the CDR3 gives the full variable domain: DGGITQSPKYLFRKEGQNVTLSCEQNLNHDAMYWYRQDPGQGLRLIYYSQIVNDFQKGDIAEGYSVSREKKESFPLTVTSAQKNPTAFYLCASSIPPGTASFGSGTRLTVV.